These 29 T cell receptor beta chains share one sample of origin, sequenced in a study of blood T cell repertoires in COVID-19. Sequenced by immunoSEQ multiplex PCR; TCRdb stores in-frame clones only, minus some. Seen here are 120,000 or so clones, 70% to 90% observed once, and the top ten hold approximately 5%. Sequenced input: peripheral blood. The receptor source for this set is a human donor in a cohort sampled during active COVID-19.

The chain combines TRBV11-2 with TRBJ1-1; 8 bases line up with TRBD1. Germline-derived CDR1 and CDR2 are SGHAT and FQNNGV. J was trimmed by 0 bases and V by 5 bases; bases with no gene match: 5. The CDR3 spans 15 residues. DNA of the CDR3: TGTGCCAGCAGCCAGAGACAGGGGATGAACACTGAAGCTTTCTTT. This sequence encodes CASSQRQGMNTEAFF.

This clone came up a few times. The chain uses TRBV6-5 and TRBJ2-5; 8 positions match TRBD2. The CDR3 runs 15 residues. The V and J ends lost 5 bases and 4 bases, in that order; junction bases with no gene match: 9. Germline CDR1 is MNHEY and CDR2 is SVGAGI. CDR3 bases: TGTGCCAGCAGTACCACTCCGGGGGGGCCAGAGACCCAGTACTTC. This gives the protein CASSTTPGGPETQYF.

The chain links TRBV2 to TRBJ2-7; 7 nucleotides align to TRBD2. The CDR3 totals 14 residues. Germline CDR1 reads SNHLY; CDR2 reads FYNNEI. V trimming: 5 bases; J trimming: 12 bases; junction bases outside the gene matches: 16. The CDR3 DNA sequence: TGTGCCAGCAGTCCGCTAGCGGATCCTCTTTTTTGGTACTTC. Translating gives CASSPLADPLFWYF.

Only a few counts were recorded for this clone. The chain carries TRBV28 and TRBJ1-6; TRBD1 might be the D (5 bases). The CDR3 totals 14 residues. From germline, CDR1 is MDHEN and CDR2 SYDVKM. V shed 8 bases and J shed 5 bases, with 13 bases lying between them. As DNA, the CDR3 is TGTGCCAGCGAAACGACAGAGGATAATTCACCCCTCCACTTT. It is translated as CASETTEDNSPLHF.

This chain joins TRBV11-2 and TRBJ1-6, with D unclear. CDR3 length: 14 residues. Germline assignment: CDR1 SGHAT and CDR2 FQNNGV. Trimming pared 1 base from V and 9 bases from J, leaving 10 bases between. The CDR3 here is CASSLVVPSSPLHF. DNA for the CDR3: TGTGCCAGCAGCTTAGTTGTCCCTTCTTCACCCCTCCACTTT.

The rearrangement links TRBV7-9 to TRBJ2-1, with 10 bases identical to TRBD2. The germline CDR1 and CDR2 sequences are SEHNR and FQNEAQ (reference sequence). CDR3 length: 16 residues. V was clipped by 4 bases and J by 4 bases; unmatched bases: 7. CDR3 in DNA: TGTGCCAGCAGCTCAGCGTCTAGCGGGGGTTACAATGAGCAGTTCTTC. It is translated as CASSSASSGGYNEQFF. The complete variable domain, with remaining parts taken from reference TRBV7-9 and TRBJ2-1, reads DTGVSQNPRHKITKRGQNVTFRCDPISEHNRLYWYRQTLGQGPEFLTYFQNEAQLEKSRLLSDRFSAERPKGSFSTLEIQRTEQGDSAMYLCASSSASSGGYNEQFFGPGTRLTVL.

The CDR3 bases are TGCAGCGTTGAAATCAGAAACGTGCAGTATTTT. Translation gives CSVEIRNVQYF. This rearrangement joins TRBV29-1 to TRBJ2-3; no definite D call. V was pared by 2 bases and J by 11 bases, with 11 bases between. This CDR3 is 11 amino acids long. Germline CDR1 is SQVTM and CDR2 is ANQGSEA.

The genes are TRBV9 and TRBJ2-2; a weak D match, TRBD1 (6 bases). Germline V gene data show CDR1 as SGDLS and CDR2 as YYNGEE. This CDR3 is built from 15 residues. Trimming took off 0 bases at V and 2 bases at J, with 8 bases between the two ends. The CDR3 loop is CASSVGTVNTGELFF. The CDR3, as DNA: TGTGCCAGCAGCGTAGGGACAGTTAACACCGGGGAGCTGTTTTTT.

This clone has only one observation. The chain links TRBV19 to TRBJ1-3, with 9 bases matching TRBD1. CDR1 and CDR2 (germline): LNHDA, SQIVND (reference sequence). This CDR3 has 15 amino acids. V was clipped by 6 bases and J by 2 bases; unmatched bases: 5. CDR3 bases: TGTGCCAGTAGCCAGGGACAGGGAACTGGAAACACCATATATTTT. Its translation: CASSQGQGTGNTIYF.

The chain is built from TRBV7-2 and TRBJ1-1, with TRBD1 matching over 7 bases. With V trimmed by 4 bases and J by 9 bases, 11 bases remained unmatched. The germline V gene has CDR1 SGHTA and CDR2 FQGNSA. The CDR3 consists of 14 residues. The CDR3 bases are TGTGCCAGCAGCTCGGGACAGCCGGGGGCGAAAGCTTTCTTT. Encoded protein: CASSSGQPGAKAFF.

This clone was seen a few times. This rearrangement joins TRBV11-1 to TRBJ2-5; 15 nucleotides align to TRBD2. CDR3 size: 16 residues. Germline loops: CDR1 SGHAT, CDR2 FQDESV (reference sequence). After removal of 4 bases from V and 6 bases from J, the junction contained 6 bases not matched to a gene. The CDR3 here is CASSSGTSGRRKTQYF. The CDR3, as DNA: TGTGCCAGCAGCTCTGGGACTAGCGGGAGGAGGAAGACCCAGTACTTC.

The sample holds a few counts of this clone. This sequence joins TRBV18 and TRBJ1-5, with 12 bases identical to TRBD1. The V and J ends lost 4 bases and 7 bases, in that order; junction bases with no gene match: 5. The CDR3 has 15 residues. Germline V lookup: CDR1 KGHSH, CDR2 LQKENI. The CDR3 region is CASSLGTGGGQPQHF. The DNA of the CDR3 is TGTGCCAGCTCACTAGGGACAGGGGGCGGGCAGCCCCAGCATTTT. The full variable domain, rest sourced from reference TRBV18 and TRBJ1-5, is NAGVMQNPRHLVRRRGQEARLRCSPMKGHSHVYWYRQLPEEGLKFMVYLQKENIIDESGMPKERFSAEFPKEGPSILRIQQVVRGDSAAYFCASSLGTGGGQPQHFGDGTRLSIL.

V is TRBV9 and J is TRBJ2-5; TRBD1 matches at 8 bases. Germline V CDR1 and CDR2: SGDLS, YYNGEE. The CDR3 has 14 residues. The ends lost 2 bases at V and 5 bases at J; junction bases unmatched: 5. In DNA, the CDR3 is TGTGCCAGCAGCGTCCAGGGGGCGTTTGAGACCCAGTACTTC. Its translation: CASSVQGAFETQYF.

This chain joins TRBV10-3 and TRBJ2-2; D perhaps matches TRBD2 (5 bases). From germline, CDR1 is ENHRY and CDR2 SYGVKD. CDR3 length equals 15 residues. Trimming pared 5 bases from V and 1 base from J, leaving 11 bases between. CDR3 sequence: CAISRTAGNTGELFF. CDR3 DNA sequence: TGTGCCATCAGTAGGACGGCGGGGAACACCGGGGAGCTGTTTTTT.

This sequence joins TRBV28 and TRBJ2-3; weak D call: TRBD2 (7 bases). CDR3 size: 16 residues. Trimming pared 7 bases from V and 4 bases from J, leaving 21 bases between. Germline values: CDR1 MDHEN, CDR2 SYDVKM. CDR3 coding DNA: TGTGCCAGCACCGACTCTAGCGGTGAGGGGGCAGATACGCAGTATTTT. The encoded protein is CASTDSSGEGADTQYF.

The chain links TRBV6-5 to TRBJ1-2, with a weak D call TRBD1 (5 bases). CDR3 length equals 15 residues. Trimming took off 6 bases at V and 3 bases at J, with 17 bases between the two ends. The germline CDR1 and CDR2 sequences are MNHEY and SVGAGI. The CDR3 spells CASRAQLGGDYGYTF. CDR3 nucleotide sequence: TGTGCCAGCAGAGCACAGCTCGGGGGGGACTATGGCTACACCTTC.

The chain employs TRBV10-3 and TRBJ2-7; perhaps TRBD1 as D (6 bases). The V end lost 5 bases, the J end lost 1 base, and 9 bases lay between the germline ends. CDR1 is ENHRY and CDR2 is SYGVKD in the germline V gene. The CDR3 has 13 residues. The CDR3: CAISFGQSYEQYF. Written as DNA, the CDR3 is TGTGCCATCAGTTTTGGACAGTCCTACGAGCAGTACTTC.

This clone came up once. The chain is built from TRBV10-3 and TRBJ1-5; TRBD1 is a possible D gene (5 bases). The CDR3 covers 13 residues. Germline V lookup: CDR1 ENHRY, CDR2 SYGVKD. V was clipped by 4 bases and J by 5 bases, with 9 bases between them. CDR3 protein: CAISGQLDQPQHF. The CDR3 DNA sequence: TGTGCCATCAGTGGACAGTTAGATCAGCCCCAGCATTTT.

The rearrangement uses TRBV15 and TRBJ1-4, with TRBD1 matching 9 bases. The CDR3 is 15 residues long. Germline CDR1 LNHNV, CDR2 YYDKDF (reference sequence). With 1 base clipped from V and 8 bases from J, the junction kept 5 bases outside the gene matches. The CDR3 DNA sequence: TGTGCCACCAGCAGAGTCGGACAGGGGAGGGAAAAACTGTTTTTT. Protein: CATSRVGQGREKLFF.

This clone has a single count. The rearrangement links TRBV6-2 or TRBV6-3 to TRBJ2-2; 9 nucleotides match TRBD2. J was trimmed by 4 bases and V by 4 bases; bases with no gene match: 4. The CDR3 length is 15 residues. The germline CDR1 and CDR2 sequences are MNHEY and SVGEGT. This CDR3 reads CASSLTTSGTGELFF. CDR3 DNA sequence: TGTGCCAGCAGTTTGACGACTAGCGGCACCGGGGAGCTGTTTTTT.

The chain recombines TRBV28 with TRBJ2-3, with TRBD1 matching over 11 bases. V was pared by 2 bases and J by 3 bases, with 4 bases of the junction left unmatched. The CDR3 is made up of 16 amino acids. Germline lookup yields CDR1 MDHEN and CDR2 SYDVKM. CDR3: CASSLGTGGRTDTQYF. In DNA, the CDR3 is TGTGCCAGCAGTTTAGGGACAGGGGGGCGGACAGATACGCAGTATTTT.

V is TRBV28 and J is TRBJ1-2, with TRBD1 as a possible D gene (5 bases). The germline CDR1 and CDR2 sequences are MDHEN and SYDVKM. The CDR3 sequence is 13 residues long. The ends were cut back, 3 bases at V and 6 bases at J, with 11 bases in the middle. The CDR3 loop is CASSFAGVNGYTF. The CDR3 DNA follows: TGTGCCAGCAGTTTTGCGGGGGTTAATGGCTACACCTTC.

This sequence joins TRBV11-2 and TRBJ2-7; D call uncertain. The CDR3 runs to 12 residues. V dropped 4 bases and J dropped 1 base, with 5 bases sitting between them. The germline V gene encodes CDR1 SGHAT and CDR2 FQNNGV. CDR3 in DNA: TGTGCCAGCAGCTCGTCTTCCTACGAGCAGTACTTC. It codes for CASSSSSYEQYF.

The rearrangement joins TRBV7-8 to TRBJ2-7; 12 nucleotides line up with TRBD1. V trimming: 0 bases; J trimming: 8 bases; junction bases outside the gene matches: 8. The CDR3 is made up of 16 amino acids. The germline V gene has CDR1 SGHVS and CDR2 FQNEAQ. The CDR3 protein is CASSLAVGTGGKKQYF. The DNA for the CDR3 is TGTGCCAGCAGCTTAGCGGTCGGGACAGGGGGCAAGAAGCAGTACTTC.

The chain combines TRBV9 with TRBJ2-2; D unclear. CDR1 and CDR2 (germline): SGDLS, YYNGEE. The length of the CDR3 is 16 residues. V lost 0 bases to trimming and J lost 0 bases, with 9 bases between them. DNA of the CDR3: TGTGCCAGCAGCGTAGAGTGGCAACCGAACACCGGGGAGCTGTTTTTT. Its protein is CASSVEWQPNTGELFF.

J is TRBJ1-6 and V is TRBV5-1; a weak D match, TRBD1 (6 bases). This CDR3 is 15 amino acids long. Germline CDR1 and CDR2: SGHRS and YFSETQ. V gave up 7 bases and J gave up 0 bases, with 11 bases separating them. CDR3 loop: CASSDSLSYNSPLHF. As DNA, the CDR3 is TGCGCCAGCTCGGACAGTCTCTCCTATAATTCACCCCTCCACTTT.

The chain uses TRBV27 and TRBJ2-7, with a tentative D call TRBD1 (6 bases). This CDR3 region has 12 residues. Germline-derived CDR1 and CDR2 are MNHEY and SMNVEV (reference sequence). V lost 7 bases, J lost 10 bases, and 17 bases lay in between. CDR3 coding DNA: TGTGCCAGCAAAAGGTGGGACGGGACACAGTACTTC. Amino acids: CASKRWDGTQYF.

The V gene is TRBV28, the J gene TRBJ1-6; 9 positions match TRBD1. Germline assignment: CDR1 MDHEN and CDR2 SYDVKM. V lost 6 bases, J lost 9 bases, and 3 bases stayed unmatched. The CDR3 loop spans 13 amino acids. CDR3 loop: CASSGQGFSPLHF. In DNA form, the CDR3 reads TGTGCCAGCAGCGGACAGGGGTTTTCACCCCTCCACTTT.

Of note for this clone: Other DNA sequences within the sample encode an identical CDR3. The chain has TRBV18 and TRBJ2-1; tentative D call: TRBD2 (5 bases). The V end was cut by 0 bases, the J end by 5 bases, with 5 bases between. CDR3 length equals 13 residues. From germline, CDR1 is KGHSH and CDR2 LQKENI. This CDR3 is CASSPPGNNEQFF. CDR3 sequence (DNA): TGTGCCAGCTCACCACCCGGGAACAATGAGCAGTTCTTC. Looking up the rest from reference TRBV18 and TRBJ2-1 gives the full variable domain: NAGVMQNPRHLVRRRGQEARLRCSPMKGHSHVYWYRQLPEEGLKFMVYLQKENIIDESGMPKERFSAEFPKEGPSILRIQQVVRGDSAAYFCASSPPGNNEQFFGPGTRLTVL.